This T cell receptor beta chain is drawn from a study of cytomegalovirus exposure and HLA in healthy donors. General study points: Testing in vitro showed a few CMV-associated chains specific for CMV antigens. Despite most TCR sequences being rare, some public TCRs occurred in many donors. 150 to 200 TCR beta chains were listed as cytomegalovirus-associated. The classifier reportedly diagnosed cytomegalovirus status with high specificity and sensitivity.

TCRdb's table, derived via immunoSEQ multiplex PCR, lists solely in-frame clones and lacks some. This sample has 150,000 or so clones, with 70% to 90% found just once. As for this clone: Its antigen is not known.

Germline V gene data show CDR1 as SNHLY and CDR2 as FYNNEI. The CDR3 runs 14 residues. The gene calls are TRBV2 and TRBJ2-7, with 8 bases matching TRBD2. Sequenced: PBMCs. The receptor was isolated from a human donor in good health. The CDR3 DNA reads TGTGCTTCACGGGGGGGCAGGGTCTCCTACGAGCAGTACTTC. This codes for CASRGGRVSYEQYF.